Listed here are 22 T cell receptor beta chains from one sample, sequenced in a study of cytomegalovirus exposure and HLA in healthy donors. 60 Vbeta and 13 Jbeta primers were used in PCR. The assay was immunoSEQ multiplex PCR, and TCRdb's table has in-frame clones only and misses some. The sample lists approximately 160,000 clones, roughly 78% occurring once. Material for sequencing was PBMCs. The source is a woman aged 50 to 65 in good health and CMV-seropositive.

The count of this clone is one. V usage is TRBV29-1 and J usage is TRBJ2-5; 9 bases match TRBD1. After removal of 6 bases from V and 1 base from J, the junction contained 6 bases not matched to a gene. Germline CDR1 SQVTM, CDR2 ANQGSEA. The CDR3 runs 14 residues. This CDR3 reads CSVGDRDGQETQYF. The CDR3 nucleotides read TGCAGCGTGGGGGACAGGGATGGCCAAGAGACCCAGTACTTC.

The chain uses TRBV29-1 and TRBJ2-3; the D is unclear. Germline CDR1 reads SQVTM; CDR2 reads ANQGSEA. Trimming pared 5 bases from V and 0 bases from J, leaving 9 bases between. The CDR3 length is 13 residues. The CDR3 here is CSVQKPSTDTQYF. For the CDR3, the DNA is TGCAGCGTTCAAAAGCCTAGCACAGATACGCAGTATTTT.

This rearrangement joins TRBV10-1 to TRBJ2-7; 7 nucleotides line up with TRBD2. The CDR3 loop spans 16 amino acids. V dropped 8 bases and J dropped 4; count of bases not matched to a gene: 17. Germline assignment: CDR1 WNHNN and CDR2 SYGVQD (reference sequence). In DNA, the CDR3 is TGCGCCAGCGATAGACTAGGAAATAAGCGGGGATACGAGCAGTACTTC. This codes for CASDRLGNKRGYEQYF.

V gene TRBV6-5 combines with J gene TRBJ1-6; no firm D call. Trimming stripped 3 bases from V and 6 bases from J, with 12 bases between. CDR3 length: 15 residues. The germline V gene has CDR1 MNHEY and CDR2 SVGAGI. The CDR3 reads CASSYAGRGNSPLHF. The CDR3 nucleotides are TGTGCCAGCAGTTATGCAGGACGGGGTAATTCACCCCTCCACTTT.

This clone was detected once. The genes are TRBV30 and TRBJ2-5, with 8 bases identical to TRBD2. The end of the DNA aligns better with TRBJ2-7, so the J call may be wrong. Germline V gene lookup returns CDR1 GTSNPN and CDR2 SVGIG (reference sequence). This CDR3 is 14 amino acids long. CDR3 amino acids: CAWGSGGPSYEQYF. The CDR3 DNA reads TGTGCCTGGGGGAGCGGGGGACCCTCCTACGAGCAGTACTTC.

The rearrangement links TRBV9 to TRBJ2-3; tentative D call: TRBD2 (5 bases). This CDR3 has 16 amino acids. V was shortened by 1 base and J by 6 bases, with 18 bases between the two germline ends. The germline CDR1 and CDR2 sequences are SGDLS and YYNGEE. Here the CDR3 DNA reads TGTGCCAGCAGCGTACAGGACTCAATACGGACGGATACGCAGTATTTT. It is translated as CASSVQDSIRTDTQYF.

The gene calls are TRBV6-1 and TRBJ1-2; 10 nucleotides line up with TRBD1. The germline V gene has CDR1 MNHNS and CDR2 SASEGT. This CDR3 is 14 amino acids long. J lost 3 bases, V lost 8 bases, and 6 bases had no gene match. The CDR3 region is CASHGTGDHYGYTF. CDR3 nucleotides: TGTGCCAGCCACGGGACAGGGGACCACTATGGCTACACCTTC.

The chain uses TRBV6-1 and TRBJ2-1, with TRBD1 matching over 9 bases. The germline V gene has CDR1 MNHNS and CDR2 SASEGT. The length of the CDR3 is 14 residues. Trimming removed 4 bases from V and 7 bases from J; junction bases left unmatched: 5. The CDR3 nucleotides are TGTGCCAGCAGTGGTGGGACAGGGTTAAATGAGCAGTTCTTC. The encoded protein is CASSGGTGLNEQFF.

The chain joins TRBV6-1 to TRBJ1-3; D is possibly TRBD1 (6 bases). Germline V lookup: CDR1 MNHNS, CDR2 SASEGT. This CDR3 region has 21 residues. Trimming took off 0 bases at V and 0 bases at J, with 24 bases between the two ends. CDR3 protein: CASSEALGRGFGRGSGNTIYF. The CDR3 DNA follows: TGTGCCAGCAGTGAAGCGCTGGGGAGGGGATTCGGCAGGGGCTCTGGAAACACCATATATTTT.

This clone was recorded only once. This chain connects TRBV6-6 to TRBJ1-6; 7 nucleotides line up with TRBD1. The V gene end was trimmed by 0 bases and the J gene end by 7 bases; junction bases not matched to a gene: 0. The CDR3 has 14 amino acids. Germline assignment: CDR1 MNHNY and CDR2 SVGAGI (reference sequence). CDR3 residues: CASSYSGQNSPLHF. As DNA, the CDR3 is TGTGCCAGCAGTTACTCGGGACAGAATTCACCCCTCCACTTT.

The chain links TRBV9 to TRBJ1-2, with 8 bases identical to TRBD1. The CDR3 consists of 16 residues. Germline values: CDR1 SGDLS, CDR2 YYNGEE. With V trimmed by 4 bases and J by 1 base, 9 bases remained unmatched. CDR3 amino acids: CASSSSRQGRNYGYTF. For the CDR3, the DNA is TGTGCCAGCAGCTCCTCCAGACAGGGGCGTAACTATGGCTACACCTTC.

The CDR3: CASDKETQYF. DNA of the CDR3: TGTGCCAGCGACAAAGAGACCCAGTACTTC. The chain is built from TRBV6-5 and TRBJ2-5, with D hard to call. This CDR3 is built from 10 residues. The germline V and J ends were trimmed by 8 bases and 3 bases, with 4 bases remaining between them. Germline V gene sequence: CDR1 MNHEY, CDR2 SVGAGI.

The table lists this clone with a few counts. The chain has TRBV29-1 and TRBJ2-1; TRBD1 might be the D (5 bases). The CDR3 is 15 residues long. The germline gives CDR1 SQVTM, CDR2 ANQGSEA. V lost 6 bases and J 2 bases, leaving 17 bases between the germline ends. CDR3 region: CSVARYGATYNEQFF. The CDR3 DNA is TGCAGCGTGGCCCGGTATGGGGCTACCTACAATGAGCAGTTCTTC.

V gene TRBV6-5 combines with J gene TRBJ2-7; 9 positions match TRBD2. The CDR3 extends over 14 amino acids. Looked up from germline, CDR1 is MNHEY and CDR2 is SVGAGI. With 6 bases clipped from V and 2 bases from J, the junction kept 5 bases outside the gene matches. CDR3 in DNA: TGTGCCAGCAGAGAGACTAGCGGAACCTACGAGCAGTACTTC. The encoded protein is CASRETSGTYEQYF.

The CDR3 region is CASSLGPGGAKNIQYF. CDR3 DNA sequence: TGTGCCAGCAGCTTGGGGCCCGGCGGAGCCAAAAACATTCAGTACTTC. This chain connects TRBV5-4 to TRBJ2-4; D remains unclear. Looked up from germline, CDR1 is SGHNT and CDR2 is YYREEE (reference sequence). With 0 bases removed from V and 0 bases from J, the gap between germline ends came to 10 bases. The CDR3 extends over 16 amino acids.

This clone was observed a single time. The rearrangement links TRBV18 to TRBJ2-7; tentative D call: TRBD2 (5 bases). Trimming took 5 bases from V and 6 from J, leaving 11 bases between them. The germline CDR1 and CDR2 sequences are KGHSH and LQKENI. There are 12 residues in the CDR3. As DNA, the CDR3 is TGTGCCAGCTCAAATCGTGAGGGCGAGCAGTACTTC. It is translated as CASSNREGEQYF.

The rearrangement joins TRBV29-1 to TRBJ2-1, with 12 bases identical to TRBD2. Per germline, CDR1 SQVTM and CDR2 ANQGSEA. Germline trimming cut 6 bases from V and 2 bases from J; bases unmatched to any gene: 8. CDR3 length equals 16 residues. The CDR3, as DNA: TGCAGCGTCCGACTAGCGGGGGCCCTAACCTACAATGAGCAGTTCTTC. Amino acids: CSVRLAGALTYNEQFF.

This rearrangement joins TRBV28 to TRBJ1-4, with 7 nucleotides matching TRBD1. This CDR3 region has 14 residues. Germline loops: CDR1 MDHEN, CDR2 SYDVKM. With V trimmed by 5 bases and J by 7 bases, 7 bases remained unmatched. The CDR3 sequence is CASSPTGETEKLFF. For the CDR3, the DNA is TGTGCCAGCAGTCCTACAGGGGAAACTGAAAAACTGTTTTTT.

This sequence joins TRBV27 and TRBJ1-2; tentative D call: TRBD1 (5 bases). Germline lookup yields CDR1 MNHEY and CDR2 SMNVEV (reference sequence). The CDR3 is 14 amino acids. V was clipped by 2 bases and J by 8 bases, with 15 bases between them. The CDR3 DNA reads as TGTGCCAGCAGTTTAGGGCGGGGGGTCGGGGGCTACACCTTC. It codes for CASSLGRGVGGYTF.

In its sample, this clone was seen once. The genes are TRBV6-4 and TRBJ1-5; D uncertain. The V gene's germline CDR1 is MRHNA and CDR2 SNTAGT. The ends were cut back, 6 bases at V and 4 bases at J, with 10 bases in the middle. This CDR3 is built from 13 residues. The CDR3 is CASREGLNQPQHF. The CDR3 nucleotides read TGTGCCAGCAGAGAGGGCCTGAATCAGCCCCAGCATTTT.

J is TRBJ1-4 and V is TRBV5-6; D is undetermined. Trimming shortened V by 4 bases and J by 2 bases, and 6 bases separated the two germline ends. This CDR3 region has 13 residues. Germline CDR1 and CDR2: SGHDT and YYEEEE. CDR3 nucleotide sequence: TGTGCCAGCAGCCTTCCGACTAATGAAAAACTGTTTTTT. Amino acid sequence: CASSLPTNEKLFF.

In the case of this clone: Other DNA sequences within the sample encode an identical CDR3. J is TRBJ2-1 and V is TRBV5-1; tentatively, D is TRBD2 (5 bases). CDR1 and CDR2 (germline): SGHRS, YFSETQ. CDR3 length: 15 residues. Trimming stripped 2 bases from V and 0 bases from J, with 9 bases between. This CDR3 is CASSLEGSSYNEQFF. In DNA form, the CDR3 reads TGCGCCAGCAGCTTAGAGGGAAGCTCCTACAATGAGCAGTTCTTC. Based on the CDR3 plus reference TRBV5-1 and TRBJ2-1, the full variable domain is KAGVTQTPRYLIKTRGQQVTLSCSPISGHRSVSWYQQTPGQGLQFLFEYFSETQRNKGNFPGRFSGRQFSNSRSEMNVSTLELGDSALYLCASSLEGSSYNEQFFGPGTRLTVL.